Listed here is a single T cell receptor beta chain. It has no known antigen specificity. No base qualities exist here, and no much larger clone lies one base off it. This entry is derived from a study of blood T cell repertoires in COVID-19 (dated by TCRdb to about 2020). The study in broad terms: Collaborator samples came from the United States, Italy and Spain and covered acute and convalescent phases of COVID-19. The prospective study material was composed of cDNA or gDNA derived from T cells, B-cell-depleted T cells, or PBMCs. A freely available public database, intended as a resource for researchers studying the immune response to SARS-CoV-2, is where the repertoires were released. Samples came from the ongoing ImmuneRACE study (first 160 participants) plus 1,254 subjects from 6 global collaborators. A de-identified subject ID, COVID-19 status, age in years and sex were almost always included in the sample metadata. The dataset comprised deeply sampled blood TCRbeta repertoires from subjects exposed to, actively infected with, or recovered from COVID-19. Where available, HLA class I and class II types were obtained from metadata supplied by the sample provider rather than from assay-based typing. The investigation overall reported the following: The quantity of clinical and demographic metadata differed by source and by participant and was supplied without curation.

Enrolling through a virtual design, the prospective study's participants ranged in age from roughly 18 to 90 years and lived across roughly 24 United States geographic areas. In the prospective study, participants were assigned to cohorts based on the clinical history participants reported in a screening survey and a study questionnaire. ImmuneRACE Cohort 3 recovered participants were defined by two consecutive negative NP/OP PCR tests, healthcare professional clearance, or symptom resolution. Each participant in the prospective study had whole blood, serum and a nasopharyngeal or oropharyngeal swab collected by mobile phlebotomists. Additional blood draws and questionnaires over an approximately 2-month period could optionally be provided by prospective study participants. Before DNA extraction, prospective study blood samples were shipped either frozen or at room temperature. The immunoSEQ Assay, a bias-controlled multiplex PCR, was used to amplify TCRbeta CDR3 regions from genomic DNA. Per the source publication's procedure: Within the assay, amplification of reference gene primers was used to estimate how many nucleated cells each sample contained. Sequence reads were collapsed and filtered to measure the absolute abundance of every unique TCRbeta CDR3 rearrangement. For each sample, productive Simpson clonality was calculated as the square root of Simpson's diversity index over productive rearrangements. The table comes from immuneACCESS by way of TCRdb, which keeps in-frame sequences with V and J called. Part of the clones is missing from these tables; in studies checked, under half for an unresolved V gene and the rest for unknown reasons. Clonal size and the V and J genes are those of that table, whereas D and trimming came from the DNA. The sample data list approximately 280,000 clones, and 89% of these were observed just once. 1.9% of the sample is held by the ten biggest clonotypes.

Relative to germline, V is 4 bases shorter and J is 6 bases shorter, with 16 bases between their ends. Looking up the germline V gene yields CDR1 LGHNA and CDR2 YNFKEQ. From the cysteine through the phenylalanine, the CDR3 covers 15 amino acids. Just the 45-base CDR3 DNA is kept, in frame starting at base 1. This receptor was identified in a woman aged 55-69 years who had recovered from COVID-19. The source material was PBMCs or T cells enriched from blood (not recorded which). The V gene is TRBV4-2 and the J gene is TRBJ1-5; a weak D assignment points to TRBD1 (6 bases agree). In nucleotide form, the sequence is TGTGCCAGCAGCCCATACGGACAGCCAAGTCAGCCCCAGCATTTT. The encoded protein is CASSPYGQPSQPQHF.